Listed below are T cell receptor beta chains from one sample, sequenced in a study of T cell responses to AZD1222 COVID-19 vaccine. The protocol was immunoSEQ multiplex PCR, while the TCRdb copy is restricted to in-frame clones and leaves out a portion. The sample contains over 150,000 clones, around 89% of which appear only once. Source: peripheral blood, taken on day 0 of AZD1222 vaccination. The receptors were gathered from an adult in good health. CDR3s include the opening cysteine and the closing phenylalanine or tryptophan. The order of the fields is clone size, V gene, J gene, D gene, CDR3 DNA, CDR3 protein. The D gene is left open where the match is weak. Size is omitted from some rows. Given values are once, few, many or a class for expanded clones.

-	TRBV28	TRBJ2-3	-	TGTGCCAGCACCCTTACAGGAGGGGGGGCCACAGATACGCAGTATTTT	CASTLTGGGATDTQYF
-	TRBV6-1	TRBJ1-5	-	TGTGCCAGCAGTGACGACGGGGGCGGCAATCAGCCCCAGCATTTT	CASSDDGGGNQPQHF
-	TRBV5-4	TRBJ2-7	TRBD2	TGTGCCAGCAGCTTGGATCCGGGGGGAGCCTACGAGCAGTACTTC	CASSLDPGGAYEQYF
once	TRBV28	TRBJ2-1	-	TGTGCCAGCAGCTCGCCAGCCCAGATAAATGAGCAGTTCTTC	CASSSPAQINEQFF
-	TRBV12-3/TRBV12-4	TRBJ2-1	-	TGTGCCAGCAGTTTAGACGTTCACAATGAGCAGTTCTTC	CASSLDVHNEQFF
-	TRBV27	TRBJ1-4	TRBD1	TGTGCCAGCAGATACCGACAGGGTCTGAGCGAAAAACTGTTTTTT	CASRYRQGLSEKLFF
-	TRBV19	TRBJ2-2	-	TGTGCCACTGCCCCGGGGGGCAAGGGGGAGCTGTTTTTT	CATAPGGKGELFF
-	TRBV6-5	TRBJ2-7	-	TGTGCCAGCAGTTACCTACAAGGGGACGAGCAGTACTTC	CASSYLQGDEQYF
few	TRBV10-3	TRBJ1-1	-	TGTGCCATCAGTGAGGCTCTGGGAATGAACACTGAAGCTTTCTTT	CAISEALGMNTEAFF
once	TRBV10-3	TRBJ1-1	-	TGTGCCATCAGTGGGGCAGAGAACACTGAAGCTTTCTTT	CAISGAENTEAFF
-	TRBV6-2/TRBV6-3	TRBJ2-1	TRBD2	TGTGCCAGCAGTTACACGAGACTAGCGGCCCGCCAGTTCTTC	CASSYTRLAARQFF
-	TRBV19	TRBJ2-3	TRBD2	TGTGCCAGTAGTAAGGATGGGCTAGCGGGGGGCACAGATACGCAGTATTTT	CASSKDGLAGGTDTQYF
-	TRBV10-2	TRBJ2-5	-	TGCGTCAGCAGAGTATTAGAGACCCAGTACTTC	CVSRVLETQYF
-	TRBV28	TRBJ2-5	-	TGTGCCAGCAGTTCCAGGGTAGATGAGACCCAGTACTTC	CASSSRVDETQYF
-	TRBV29-1	TRBJ1-2	-	TGCAGCGTCCAGGATCCAGGCTGGGGCTACACCTTC	CSVQDPGWGYTF
-	TRBV3-1/TRBV3-2	TRBJ2-3	TRBD2	TGTGCCAGCAGCCAAGGTGCGGGGGGGAGCACAGATACGCAGTATTTT	CASSQGAGGSTDTQYF
-	TRBV4-1	TRBJ2-3	TRBD2	TGCGCCAGCAGCCAGTCGGGGTTAGCGGGGGGAAGCACAGATACGCAGTATTTT	CASSQSGLAGGSTDTQYF
-	TRBV10-3	TRBJ2-7	-	TGTGCCATCCAGGAACCGCTGAACGAGCAGTACTTC	CAIQEPLNEQYF
-	TRBV15	TRBJ1-1	-	TGTGCCACCAGCAGACCCTCGCAGGGTAACACTGAAGCTTTCTTT	CATSRPSQGNTEAFF
-	TRBV2	TRBJ2-3	TRBD1	TGTGCCAGCAGTCTTTTGGGACAGGGGGCAGATACGCAGTATTTT	CASSLLGQGADTQYF
-	TRBV29-1	TRBJ1-5	-	TGCAGCGTAGGGGACGAAAGCAATCAGCCCCAGCATTTT	CSVGDESNQPQHF
-	TRBV5-4	TRBJ1-1	TRBD1	TGTGCCAGCAGCTTACAGGGGATGAACACTGAAGCTTTCTTT	CASSLQGMNTEAFF
-	TRBV5-1	TRBJ1-1	TRBD1	TGCGCCAGCAGCTTGACCCCGCACAGGACAGGGGACACTGAAGCTTTCTTT	CASSLTPHRTGDTEAFF
-	TRBV18	TRBJ2-5	-	TGTGCCAGCTCACCGCAACAGGCCCAAGAGACCCAGTACTTC	CASSPQQAQETQYF
-	TRBV6-6	TRBJ1-3	TRBD1	TGTGCCAGCAGTTCCCAGGGGGTTACTGGAAACACCATATATTTT	CASSSQGVTGNTIYF
-	TRBV4-3	TRBJ2-2	-	TGCGCCAGCAGCCAAGATCCACGGCCGAACACCGGGGAGCTGTTTTTT	CASSQDPRPNTGELFF
once	TRBV12-5	TRBJ1-2	-	TGTGCTAGTGGTTTGGGCTACTATGGCTACACCTTC	CASGLGYYGYTF
-	TRBV19	TRBJ1-2	-	TGTGCCAGTAGTGCGCGAGGAACAGGGAACCATGGCTACACCTTC	CASSARGTGNHGYTF
-	TRBV2	TRBJ1-6	-	TGTGCCAGCAGTTTTTATAATTCACCCCTCCACTTT	CASSFYNSPLHF
-	TRBV4-3	TRBJ2-7	-	TGCGCCAGCAGCCAAGGAGCCCGGACCTTCTACGAGCAGTACTTC	CASSQGARTFYEQYF
-	TRBV10-3	TRBJ2-7	TRBD1	TGTGCCATCAGTGATGGGGACAGGGGTTTCTACGAGCAGTACTTC	CAISDGDRGFYEQYF
-	TRBV7-2	TRBJ1-1	-	TGTGCCAGCAGCTTAGTTGCAGCCGGGTTGAACACTGAAGCTTTCTTT	CASSLVAAGLNTEAFF
-	TRBV6-1	TRBJ1-1	-	TGTGCCAGCAGTGAAAACGGGGCAGGCACTGAAGCTTTCTTT	CASSENGAGTEAFF
few	TRBV6-5	TRBJ1-2	TRBD1	TGTGCCAGCAGTTACCTAACAGGGGGGGGCTACACCTTC	CASSYLTGGGYTF
-	TRBV6-6	TRBJ1-1	-	TGTGCCAGCAGTCAAGATAGCGGAATTCTGAACACTGAAGCTTTCTTT	CASSQDSGILNTEAFF
-	TRBV7-8	TRBJ2-1	TRBD2	TGTGCCAGCAGCGTCGGTGGGACTAGCGGCCCGGAGCAGTTCTTC	CASSVGGTSGPEQFF
-	TRBV2	TRBJ1-3	-	TGTGCCAGCAGTGAAACACAGTTCTCTGGAAACACCATATATTTT	CASSETQFSGNTIYF
-	TRBV19	TRBJ1-5	-	TGTGCCAGTAGTAGCCAGATCAATCAGCCCCAGCATTTT	CASSSQINQPQHF
-	TRBV5-6	TRBJ2-1	-	TGTGCCAGCAGCTTACCGGGCAACACCTACAATGAGCAGTTCTTC	CASSLPGNTYNEQFF
-	TRBV5-1	TRBJ2-7	-	TGCGCCAGCAGCTTGGAGGCAGGGTTCGGCGAGCAGTACTTC	CASSLEAGFGEQYF